Presented here are 13 T cell receptor beta chains from one specimen sequenced in a study of blood T cell repertoires in COVID-19. Clones were sequenced by immunoSEQ multiplex PCR, and TCRdb holds only the in-frame ones, with some missing. There are some 66,000 clones in the sample; about 76% occur only once, and about 50% lies in the top ten. The material sequenced was peripheral blood. These receptors originate from a woman of 80 years or more with acute or convalescent COVID-19.

This chain links TRBV28 with TRBJ2-1, with 9 bases lining up with TRBD2. Trimming removed 4 bases from V and 8 bases from J; junction bases left unmatched: 9. This CDR3 has 15 amino acids. Germline V CDR1 and CDR2: MDHEN, SYDVKM. The chain's CDR3 is CASSSPGTSIDEQFF. The CDR3 region has the DNA TGTGCCAGCAGTTCTCCCGGGACTAGCATCGATGAGCAGTTCTTC.

The V gene is TRBV5-1, the J gene TRBJ1-2; TRBD1 matches 8 bases. The CDR3 sequence is 15 residues long. V lost 1 base to trimming and J lost 3 bases; unmatched junction nucleotides: 5. The germline V gene encodes CDR1 SGHRS and CDR2 YFSETQ. In nucleotides, the CDR3 is TGCGCCAGCAGCTTGCTGGCAGGGGGCGACTATGGCTACACCTTC. Its translation is CASSLLAGGDYGYTF.

This chain uses TRBV28 with TRBJ1-2; 8 bases match TRBD1. V trimming: 6 bases; J trimming: 4 bases; junction bases outside the gene matches: 7. Per germline, CDR1 MDHEN and CDR2 SYDVKM. The length of the CDR3 is 14 residues. In DNA form, the CDR3 reads TGTGCCAGCAGAGGACAGGGCTCGGGCTATGGCTACACCTTC. Protein product: CASRGQGSGYGYTF.

The chain joins TRBV14 to TRBJ1-2; D unresolved. V was pared by 1 base and J by 2 bases, with 5 bases between. Germline CDR1 is SGHDN and CDR2 is FVKESK. The CDR3 is 13 amino acids. In nucleotides, the CDR3 is TGTGCCAGCAGCCAAGCATTGAACTATGGCTACACCTTC. It is translated as CASSQALNYGYTF.

The chain is built from TRBV14 and TRBJ2-1; TRBD1 aligns across 9 bases. Per the germline V gene, CDR1 is SGHDN and CDR2 is FVKESK. The CDR3 loop spans 16 amino acids. J gave up 4 bases and V 2 bases, and 6 bases lay outside the gene matches. CDR3 sequence reads: CASSQRDRVGYNEQFF. CDR3 DNA sequence: TGTGCCAGCAGCCAAAGGGACAGGGTAGGGTACAATGAGCAGTTCTTC.

The sample holds a few counts of this clone. The chain has TRBV6-1 and TRBJ2-2, with 13 bases lining up with TRBD2. Germline trimming cut 4 bases from V and 1 base from J; bases unmatched to any gene: 3. CDR1 is MNHNS, CDR2 SASEGT, per germline. This CDR3 contains 17 residues. Written as DNA, the CDR3 is TGTGCCAGCAGTGGGCGACTAGCGGGAGGGAACACCGGGGAGCTGTTTTTT. It specifies CASSGRLAGGNTGELFF.

The rearrangement links TRBV4-1 to TRBJ2-7; 7 bases match TRBD2. The CDR3 length is 15 residues. Germline CDR1 and CDR2: MGHRA and YSYEKL. Trimming took 0 bases from V and 0 from J; bases not matched to a gene: 2. CDR3 sequence (DNA): TGCGCCAGCAGCCAAGAATTAGCGGGCTCCTACGAGCAGTACTTC. It translates to CASSQELAGSYEQYF.

The chain is built from TRBV6-5 and TRBJ2-3; the match to TRBD2 covers 12 bases. CDR1 is MNHEY, CDR2 SVGAGI, per germline. With V trimmed by 5 bases and J by 12 bases, 12 bases remained unmatched. The CDR3 is made up of 15 amino acids. The chain's CDR3 is CASSPRGTSGPDQYF. The CDR3 DNA is TGTGCCAGCAGTCCTAGAGGGACTAGCGGGCCGGACCAGTATTTT.

The genes are TRBV19 and TRBJ2-1, with D possibly being TRBD2 (6 bases). Germline loops: CDR1 LNHDA, CDR2 SQIVND (reference sequence). V lost 7 bases and J 7 bases, leaving 17 bases between the germline ends. The CDR3 is 14 amino acids. The CDR3 sequence: CASNGGAGWNEQFF. In DNA, the CDR3 is TGTGCCAGTAATGGCGGGGCAGGGTGGAATGAGCAGTTCTTC.

The CDR3 sequence is CASRLTGGRANTEAFF. DNA for the CDR3: TGTGCCAGTAGGCTGACAGGGGGTAGGGCGAACACTGAAGCTTTCTTT. J is TRBJ1-1 and V is TRBV19, with TRBD1 matching over 9 bases. The CDR3 runs 16 residues. J lost 1 base, V lost 6 bases, and 9 bases had no gene match. Germline loops: CDR1 LNHDA, CDR2 SQIVND (reference sequence).

J is TRBJ2-1 and V is TRBV6-2 or TRBV6-3, with D unclear. V dropped 0 bases and J dropped 6 bases, with 9 bases sitting between them. Per the germline V gene, CDR1 is MNHEY and CDR2 is SVGEGT. CDR3 length: 14 residues. CDR3 loop: CASSYSARSNEQFF. CDR3 bases: TGTGCCAGCAGTTACTCCGCTCGGAGCAATGAGCAGTTCTTC.

The rearrangement joins TRBV18 to TRBJ1-4; maybe TRBD1 (5 bases). V lost 3 bases to trimming and J lost 5 bases, with 10 bases between them. Germline V gene data show CDR1 as KGHSH and CDR2 as LQKENI. CDR3 length: 14 residues. The CDR3 loop is CASSPGQPNEKLFF. CDR3 DNA: TGTGCCAGCTCACCGGGGCAGCCGAATGAAAAACTGTTTTTT.

The rearrangement links TRBV7-2 to TRBJ1-4; TRBD1 aligns across 9 bases. CDR1 is SGHTA and CDR2 is FQGNSA in the germline V gene. V dropped 0 bases and J dropped 8; count of bases not matched to a gene: 4. The CDR3 spans 15 residues. The CDR3 loop reads CASSLAGTGNEKLFF. CDR3 bases: TGTGCCAGCAGCTTAGCTGGGACAGGGAACGAAAAACTGTTTTTT.